The entry below gives a single T cell receptor beta chain sequence along with its context. The antigen it recognizes is unknown. Per-nucleotide qualities are absent, and no much larger clonotype sits a single base away. Library creation used 5' RACE. Sequencer: Illumina HiSeq 2000. Template switching introduced a universal primer binding site; the final cDNA contained a unique molecular identifier, enabling accurate counting of TCR cDNA molecules. Specific primers in the conserved constant-segment region were used to synthesize first-strand cDNA for the TCR alpha and beta chains. To control for contamination, each cDNA library was double barcoded with a SMART-Mk sample barcode plus Illumina barcodes. TruSeq adapter sequences along with Illumina sample barcodes were introduced in two successive PCR steps. The TCR alpha and beta cDNA libraries were sequenced on the Illumina HiSeq platform using custom primers. The authors processed their data as follows. MiGEC was used to process raw reads and extract unique molecular identifiers, and MiXCR was used to find CDR3 positions. Recombination models were inferred per individual with the repgenHMM and IGoR tools using an EM algorithm. Shared clonotypes were analyzed with the tcR package in R, and sharing was normalized by the product of cloneset sizes. Out-of-frame nonproductive sequences were analyzed to study raw recombination free of thymic and clonal selection effects. TCRdb reran the public reads through fastp at Q25 and MiXCR, keeping productive beta chains. All rows with the same CDR3 protein become a single entry with the most common DNA and genes. TCRdb's processing, not the study's, gives the V and J calls here. This sample has hundreds of thousands of distinct CDR3 sequences in its table, and 15% to 20% of those were observed once. The ten largest make up around 13% of the sample.

The data are from a study of identical twins (dated by TCRdb to 2016 to 2017). Looking at the study overall: To test whether fetal clonotypes persist, this study deep-sequenced TCR alpha and beta repertoires from monozygotic twins, from unrelated adults of various ages, and from cord blood. Replicate twin experiments were performed at different times using different library preparation protocols to rule out contamination.

What the work shows at the level of the full study, not this receptor alone: Excess twin sharing in beta out-of-frame sequences was weaker because fewer shared sequences lowered the signal-to-noise ratio. Abundant cord blood beta clonotypes carried fewer insertions; young adult naive repertoires showed a weaker similar trend, while memory repertoires showed none. Compared with coincidental sharing between unrelated individuals, out-of-frame TCR alpha sequences shared between twins had an excess of sequences with low generation probability. Because the same donors could not be followed over many years, the conclusions depended on cross-sectional statistical analysis. In monozygotic twins, out-of-frame TCR alpha sharing was systematically underestimated by recombination models, although the models agreed with sharing between unrelated individuals. Zero-insertion analyses could be partly confounded by invariant T cells such as MAIT and iNKT, although diverse VJ usage argued against such confounding for most clonotypes.

Only healthy Caucasian donors were included. The twin cohort comprised three pairs of female monozygotic twins, all aged about 18 to 29 years. RNA for TCR libraries was isolated from peripheral blood mononuclear cells. CDR1 and CDR2, looked up from the germline V gene, are SGHRS and YFSETQ. Compared with germline, V lacks 4 bases and J lacks 3 bases; bases without a gene match: 8. The CDR3, cysteine through phenylalanine, is 17 amino acids long. Solely the CDR3 DNA is kept, with 51 bases framed from the first base. This sample was also put to use in a study of T cells expressing NK-cell markers. From the second report: In sorted CD3+CD56+NKG2C+, CD3+CD56+NKG2C- and CD3+CD56-NKG2C+ T-cell subsets from about 8 donors, TCR beta-chain repertoires were profiled. Seven of the eight sequenced donors were HCMV-seropositive and one was HCMV-seronegative. In several experiments an anti-gammadeltaTCR antibody was added to restrict sorting to alphabetaTCR-expressing T cells. In over 5 donors, the dominant CD3+CD56+NKG2C+ clonotypes were among the top 10 CD8+ clonotypes and accounted for roughly 1.0-7.5% of CD8+ T cells. Those dominant clonotypes were again the most abundant among CD3+CD56-NKG2C+ cells in a handful of donors, at about 28.3-60.1%. Whether the expanded NKG2C-expressing T cell clones were specific for HCMV antigens remained unclear. All eight donors whose samples were sequenced were randomly selected healthy volunteers, three of them men and five women. A commercial ELISA kit detecting HCMV-specific IgG in serum was used to determine HCMV serostatus. For six donors, bulk peripheral blood T-cell repertoires were additionally sequenced from unsorted PBMC. MIGEC was used to demultiplex reads and group reads by UMI, and MiTCR was used to assemble and quantify clonotypes. To remove erroneous sequences, TCR cDNA sequences were retained only when supported by two or more reads. Downstream repertoire analysis used the tcR package, and clonotypes were matched across fractions by CDR3 nucleotide sequence plus V segment. VDJmatch was used to annotate antigen specificity against VDJdb, with one amino acid substitution in CDR3 allowed.

This TCR derives from a woman aged 18-29 years in good health. This receptor chain uses TRBV5-1 and TRBJ2-1, with TRBD2 matching 12 junction bases. Sample: PBMCs. This receptor carries the CDR3 CASSPLAGGPIYNEQFF. The nucleotide sequence is TGCGCCAGCAGCCCGCTAGCGGGAGGGCCGATCTACAATGAGCAGTTCTTC.